This record concerns one T cell receptor beta chain sequence. The data are from a study of cytomegalovirus exposure and HLA in healthy donors. The PCR was carried out with 60 Vbeta primers and 13 Jbeta primers. Sequenced by immunoSEQ multiplex PCR; TCRdb stores in-frame clones only, minus some. This sample yields 150,000 to 200,000 clones, of which 75% to 85% are seen a single time; 4.9% belongs to the top ten. Trimming cost V 8 bases and J 0 bases, with 19 bases left between them. The germline gives CDR1 GTSNPN, CDR2 SVGIG (reference sequence). The CDR3 is made up of 16 amino acids. The TCR originated in a woman between 18 and 29 years old in good health and CMV-seropositive. Sequenced input: PBMCs. The rearrangement joins TRBV30 to TRBJ2-2, with D tentatively TRBD1 (6 bases). CDR3 nucleotides: TGTGCCGGGAAGGGGGTCAAGGGCCCGAACACCGGGGAGCTGTTTTTT. It specifies CAGKGVKGPNTGELFF.